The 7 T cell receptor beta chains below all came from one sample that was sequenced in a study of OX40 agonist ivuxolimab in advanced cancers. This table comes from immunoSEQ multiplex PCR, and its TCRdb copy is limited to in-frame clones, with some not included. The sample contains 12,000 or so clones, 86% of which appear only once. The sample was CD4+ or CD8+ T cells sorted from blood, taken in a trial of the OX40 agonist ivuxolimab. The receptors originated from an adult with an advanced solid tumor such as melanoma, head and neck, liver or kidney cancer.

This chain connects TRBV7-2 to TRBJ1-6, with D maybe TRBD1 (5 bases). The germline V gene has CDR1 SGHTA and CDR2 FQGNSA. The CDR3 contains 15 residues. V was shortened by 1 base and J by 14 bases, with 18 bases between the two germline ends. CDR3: CASSLEGTVRPTLHF. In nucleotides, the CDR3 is TGTGCCAGCAGCTTAGAAGGGACGGTCAGACCTACCCTCCACTTT. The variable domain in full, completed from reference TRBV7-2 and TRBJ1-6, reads GAGVSQSPSNKVTEKGKDVELRCDPISGHTALYWYRQSLGQGLEFLIYFQGNSAPDKSGLPSDRFSAERTGGSVSTLTIQRTQQEDSAVYLCASSLEGTVRPTLHFGNGTRLTVT.

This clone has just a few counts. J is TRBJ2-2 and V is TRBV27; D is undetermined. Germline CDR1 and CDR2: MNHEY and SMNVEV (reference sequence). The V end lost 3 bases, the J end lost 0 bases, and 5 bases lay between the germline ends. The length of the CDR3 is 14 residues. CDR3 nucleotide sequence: TGTGCCAGCAGTTTTGACTCGAACACCGGGGAGCTGTTTTTT. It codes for CASSFDSNTGELFF.

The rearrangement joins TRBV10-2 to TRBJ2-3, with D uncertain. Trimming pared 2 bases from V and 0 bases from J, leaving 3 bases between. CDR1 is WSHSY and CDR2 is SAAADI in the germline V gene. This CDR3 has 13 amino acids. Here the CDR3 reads CASSEQSTDTQYF. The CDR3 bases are TGCGCCAGCAGTGAGCAGAGCACAGATACGCAGTATTTT.

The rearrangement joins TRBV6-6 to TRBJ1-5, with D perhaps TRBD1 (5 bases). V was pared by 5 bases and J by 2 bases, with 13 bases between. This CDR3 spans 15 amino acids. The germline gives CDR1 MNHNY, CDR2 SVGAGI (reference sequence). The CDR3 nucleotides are TGTGCCAGCAGTACGACAGACTTTGGCAATCAGCCCCAGCATTTT. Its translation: CASSTTDFGNQPQHF.

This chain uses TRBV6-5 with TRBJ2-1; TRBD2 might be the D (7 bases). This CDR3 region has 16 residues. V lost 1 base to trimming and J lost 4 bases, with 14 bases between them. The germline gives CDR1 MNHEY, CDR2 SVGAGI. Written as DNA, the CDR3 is TGTGCCAGCAGTTACTTCCGGGGGGCCCCTTACAATGAGCAGTTCTTC. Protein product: CASSYFRGAPYNEQFF.

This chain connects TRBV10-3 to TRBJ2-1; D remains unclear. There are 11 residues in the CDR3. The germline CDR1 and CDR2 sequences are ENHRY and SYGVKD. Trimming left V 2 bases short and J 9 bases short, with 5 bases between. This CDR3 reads CAISEGSEQFF. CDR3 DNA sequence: TGTGCCATCAGTGAGGGGTCTGAGCAGTTCTTC.

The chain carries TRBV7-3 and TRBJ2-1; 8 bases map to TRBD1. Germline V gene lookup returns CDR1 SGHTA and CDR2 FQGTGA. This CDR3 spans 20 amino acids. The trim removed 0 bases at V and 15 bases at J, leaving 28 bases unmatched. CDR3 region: CASSLTFGFGQGKLRDSLFF. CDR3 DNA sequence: TGTGCCAGCAGCTTAACGTTTGGTTTTGGACAGGGAAAACTTCGGGATTCCTTGTTCTTC.